This T cell receptor (beta chain) came from a study of cytomegalovirus exposure and HLA in healthy donors. From germline, CDR1 is MNHEY and CDR2 SMNVEV (reference sequence). This CDR3 is built from 17 residues. Comment on this clone: Antigen unknown. At one end, the junction sequence differs from germline, possibly due to a read error.

Overall study results and limits: The investigators catalogued 150 to 200 TCR beta chains as cytomegalovirus-associated. In a later analysis, across HLA loci, associated TCR counts were highest for DRB1, lowest for HLA-C.

This PCR relied on a set of 60 Vbeta primers and 13 Jbeta primers. Generated by immunoSEQ multiplex PCR, the TCRdb table keeps only in-frame clones and is missing some. This sample has about 82,000 clones, with 65% to 75% found just once. Sequenced: PBMCs. The V and J genes are TRBV27 and TRBJ2-3; 13 bases are shared with TRBD2. This receptor was identified in a man younger than 40 in good health and CMV-seropositive. The CDR3: CVSSFLGLAGDTDTQYF. The CDR3 DNA is TGTGTCAGCAGTTTTCTCGGACTAGCGGGAGACACAGATACGCAGTATTTT.